These 18 T cell receptor beta chains came from one sample sequenced in a study of blood T cell repertoires in COVID-19. The data were produced by immunoSEQ multiplex PCR, yet TCRdb's version contains in-frame clones alone and is incomplete. The sample holds 130,000 to 150,000 clones, 88% seen once. The specimen was PBMCs or T cells enriched from blood (not recorded which). The receptors originated from a woman in her twenties or thirties with acute COVID-19.

This clone was counted between two and nine times. The chain uses TRBV27 and TRBJ1-1, with a possible D match to TRBD1 (5 bases). CDR1 and CDR2 (germline): MNHEY, SMNVEV (reference sequence). The V gene lost 2 bases and the J gene lost 8 bases, with 12 bases spanning the gap. The CDR3 contains 13 residues. The CDR3 nucleotides read TGTGCCAGCAGTTTAATCAGGGAAGCGGAAGCTTTCTTT. Its translation is CASSLIREAEAFF.

V usage is TRBV4-1 and J usage is TRBJ2-5; D perhaps matches TRBD1 (6 bases). Germline V lookup: CDR1 MGHRA, CDR2 YSYEKL. V was cut by 4 bases and J by 4 bases, with 19 bases left in between. This CDR3 has 16 residues. This CDR3 is CASSPRYRDSPETQYF. The DNA of the CDR3 is TGCGCCAGCAGCCCCAGGTACAGGGATTCCCCAGAGACCCAGTACTTC.

This clone came up a few times. This rearrangement joins TRBV27 to TRBJ2-3; 7 bases are shared with TRBD2. This CDR3 region has 15 residues. With V trimmed by 5 bases and J by 4 bases, 9 bases remained unmatched. Germline loops: CDR1 MNHEY, CDR2 SMNVEV (reference sequence). This chain's CDR3 is CASSGGEGIADTQYF. CDR3 nucleotides: TGTGCCAGCAGTGGTGGGGAGGGCATAGCAGATACGCAGTATTTT.

This sequence joins TRBV18 and TRBJ1-4, with TRBD1 as a possible D gene (6 bases). V gave up 5 bases and J gave up 8 bases, with 12 bases separating them. The germline CDR1 and CDR2 sequences are KGHSH and LQKENI. The length of the CDR3 is 13 residues. In DNA form, the CDR3 reads TGTGCCAGCTCAGGGGGCGATTACGAAAAACTGTTTTTT. Translated: CASSGGDYEKLFF.

This clone was recorded a few times. The J gene is TRBJ2-2, the V gene TRBV7-9; D gene uncertain. The V gene's germline CDR1 is SEHNR and CDR2 FQNEAQ (reference sequence). The length of the CDR3 is 12 residues. V was trimmed by 11 bases and J by 4 bases, leaving 11 bases between them. The CDR3 sequence is CASVRITGELFF. CDR3 sequence (DNA): TGTGCCTCAGTCAGGATCACCGGGGAGCTGTTTTTT.

The chain recombines TRBV19 with TRBJ1-2; TRBD1 agrees at 9 bases. The junction had 5 bases not matched to a gene; V was cut back by 9 bases and J by 3 bases. The CDR3 is 13 residues long. Germline values: CDR1 LNHDA, CDR2 SQIVND (reference sequence). CDR3 region: CASRDRADYGYTF. The CDR3, as DNA: TGTGCCAGCAGGGACAGGGCGGACTATGGCTACACCTTC.

The V and J genes are TRBV11-3 and TRBJ1-2; 7 nucleotides line up with TRBD1. V lost 7 bases and J lost 8; bases outside the gene matches: 7. This CDR3 comprises 12 residues. In germline, CDR1 is SGHNT, CDR2 YENEEA. Here the CDR3 DNA reads TGTGCCAGCACGAGACAGGGACAGGGCTACACCTTC. Protein sequence: CASTRQGQGYTF.

This clone occurred once. The V gene is TRBV15, the J gene TRBJ2-1, with 7 bases that match TRBD2. Germline-derived CDR1 and CDR2 are LNHNV and YYDKDF (reference sequence). The CDR3 covers 18 residues. V gave up 0 bases and J gave up 5 bases; unmatched junction bases: 13. The CDR3 loop is CATSRDSALAEKNNEQFF. The CDR3 region has the DNA TGTGCCACCAGCAGAGACTCGGCCCTAGCGGAAAAAAACAATGAGCAGTTCTTC.

This clone appeared a single time. The chain is built from TRBV2 and TRBJ1-5; D unresolved. Germline CDR1 SNHLY, CDR2 FYNNEI. The CDR3 is 14 amino acids. Trimming took off 2 bases at V and 1 base at J, with 6 bases between the two ends. In DNA form, the CDR3 reads TGTGCCAGCAGTGAATCGGTGAGCAATCAGCCCCAGCATTTT. It translates to CASSESVSNQPQHF.

The chain employs TRBV6-5 and TRBJ2-2, with 7 bases fitting TRBD1. Germline V gene sequence: CDR1 MNHEY, CDR2 SVGAGI. This CDR3 is 16 amino acids long. V gave up 2 bases and J gave up 0 bases; unmatched junction bases: 3. CDR3: CASSYQTGTNTGELFF. CDR3 DNA sequence: TGTGCCAGCAGTTACCAGACAGGGACGAACACCGGGGAGCTGTTTTTT.

The chain recombines TRBV6-4 with TRBJ2-2; no firm D call. V dropped 0 bases and J dropped 7 bases, with 18 bases sitting between them. This CDR3 region has 17 residues. Germline V gene data show CDR1 as MRHNA and CDR2 as SNTAGT. The CDR3 nucleotides read TGTGCCAGCAGTGACTCGAATTTAGGAACGGGTCGCGGGGAGCTGTTTTTT. Translating it yields CASSDSNLGTGRGELFF.

The chain carries TRBV5-1 and TRBJ2-7; possibly TRBD1 for D (5 bases). There are 15 residues in the CDR3. The V gene lost 8 bases and the J gene lost 3 bases, with 21 bases spanning the gap. Germline CDR1 is SGHRS and CDR2 is YFSETQ. The CDR3 DNA reads TGCGCCAGTACTCCCGACAGCATGGGCATCTACGAGCAGTACTTC. This encodes CASTPDSMGIYEQYF.

The rearrangement uses TRBV5-1 and TRBJ1-6; TRBD1 is a possible D gene (6 bases). The germline V gene has CDR1 SGHRS and CDR2 YFSETQ. The CDR3 covers 16 residues. V shed 5 bases and J shed 9 bases, with 21 bases lying between them. CDR3 DNA sequence: TGCGCCAGCAGTTCGGGACAAGGGGATTCGGGTTCACCCCTCCACTTT. Amino acid sequence: CASSSGQGDSGSPLHF. The full variable domain, rest sourced from reference TRBV5-1 and TRBJ1-6, is KAGVTQTPRYLIKTRGQQVTLSCSPISGHRSVSWYQQTPGQGLQFLFEYFSETQRNKGNFPGRFSGRQFSNSRSEMNVSTLELGDSALYLCASSSGQGDSGSPLHFGNGTRLTVT.

V gene TRBV27 combines with J gene TRBJ2-7; D call uncertain. V lost 2 bases to trimming and J lost 3 bases, with 5 bases between them. Germline CDR1 MNHEY, CDR2 SMNVEV (reference sequence). The CDR3 loop spans 12 amino acids. The CDR3 sequence: CASSLNGYEQYF. The CDR3 DNA reads TGTGCCAGCAGTTTAAACGGCTACGAGCAGTACTTC.

The chain uses TRBV11-2 and TRBJ2-5, with D uncertain. CDR3 length equals 13 residues. V lost 2 bases and J lost 4, with 8 bases in between. Germline V gives CDR1 SGHAT, CDR2 FQNNGV. The CDR3 reads CASSLFTGETQYF. The CDR3 DNA sequence: TGTGCCAGCAGCTTATTTACGGGAGAGACCCAGTACTTC.

This chain links TRBV6-6 with TRBJ1-4; 7 nucleotides line up with TRBD1. This CDR3 is 14 amino acids long. Germline CDR1 and CDR2: MNHNY and SVGAGI (reference sequence). V was pared by 6 bases and J by 8 bases, with 9 bases of the junction left unmatched. The chain's CDR3 is CASSLPTGKEKLFF. The CDR3 region has the DNA TGTGCCAGCAGCCTTCCGACAGGGAAAGAAAAACTGTTTTTT.

The chain recombines TRBV10-3 with TRBJ2-7; D is possibly TRBD1 (5 bases). From germline, CDR1 is ENHRY and CDR2 SYGVKD. The CDR3 is 12 residues long. V lost 6 bases, J lost 3 bases, and 9 bases lay in between. The CDR3 DNA is TGTGCCATCAGGGGGCCGAACTACGAGCAGTACTTC. As protein: CAIRGPNYEQYF.

The chain is built from TRBV19 and TRBJ1-5, with D perhaps TRBD1 (5 bases). The CDR3 contains 14 residues. Trimming cost V 6 bases and J 11 bases, with 20 bases left between them. CDR1 and CDR2 (germline): LNHDA, SQIVND (reference sequence). CDR3: CASSSGPPGGAQHF. In nucleotides, the CDR3 is TGTGCCAGTAGCTCTGGACCCCCAGGAGGGGCCCAGCATTTT.